One and the same sample provided the 17 T cell receptor beta chains below, sequenced in a study of T-cell reconstitution after alpha-beta-depleted transplantation in children. Unique molecular identifiers were incorporated during preparation of the TCRbeta library. TCRdb re-called the PCR reads with MiXCR, one entry per CDR3 protein. The sample carries about 200,000 distinct CDR3 sequences, roughly 8.1% recorded once. The source material was PBMCs, mostly from graft donor cells, sampled 360 days after TCRalphabeta/CD19-depleted stem cell transplant. These receptors were collected from a male patient between 2 and 9 years old who had a stem cell transplant for acute myeloid leukemia, so the T cells may come from the graft donor.

This clonotype was counted ten times or more. This sequence joins TRBV28 and TRBJ2-7; maybe TRBD2 (6 bases). Per the germline V gene, CDR1 is MDHEN and CDR2 is SYDVKM. V gave up 5 bases and J gave up 3 bases, with 14 bases separating them. This CDR3 is built from 14 residues. The CDR3 coding sequence is TGTGCCAGCAGTACTACCGGGACTTACTACGAGCAGTACGTC. Translation: CASSTTGTYYEQYV.

This clonotype has a handful of counts. This chain uses TRBV6-5 with TRBJ1-2; D is uncertain. V was cut by 0 bases and J by 8 bases, with 13 bases left in between. The CDR3 consists of 14 residues. CDR1 and CDR2 from the germline V gene are MNHEY and SVGAGI. For the CDR3, the DNA is TGTGCCAGCAGTTACTCGAATCGTCCTGGGGGCTACACCTTC. This sequence encodes CASSYSNRPGGYTF.

Ten or more counts support this clonotype. The V call is TRBV12-3 or TRBV12-4, the J call TRBJ1-1; D is unresolved. This CDR3 region has 13 residues. Between the trimmed V and J ends, which lost 8 bases and 0 bases, there was a span of 10 bases. CDR3 DNA sequence: TGTGCCAGCGGGCCCACCATGAACACTGAAGCTTTCTTT. Its translation: CASGPTMNTEAFF.

Ten or more counts support this clonotype. The chain uses TRBV12-3 or TRBV12-4 and TRBJ1-3; 8 positions match TRBD1. With 5 bases clipped from V and 5 bases from J, the junction kept 5 bases outside the gene matches. This CDR3 spans 14 amino acids. The DNA for the CDR3 is TGTGCCAGCAGTCTCGGACAGGGCCGAAACACCATATATTTT. Amino acids: CASSLGQGRNTIYF.

This clonotype appeared many times. This sequence joins TRBV7-8 and TRBJ1-4; D gene unclear. The CDR3 consists of 17 residues. In germline, CDR1 is SGHVS, CDR2 FQNEAQ. Trimming removed 5 bases from V and 4 bases from J, with 20 bases in between. This CDR3 reads CASSAKKPYILNEKLFF. As DNA, the CDR3 is TGTGCCAGCAGCGCCAAAAAGCCGTATATTCTTAATGAAAAACTGTTTTTT.

The chain employs TRBV25-1 and TRBJ2-6; 8 nucleotides match TRBD1. J was trimmed by 0 bases and V by 6 bases; bases with no gene match: 7. Germline values: CDR1 MGHDK, CDR2 SYGVNS. This CDR3 contains 17 residues. The DNA of the CDR3 is TGTGCCAGCAGGCCCGGGACAGGATTCTCTGGGGCCAACGTCCTGACTTTC. The encoded protein is CASRPGTGFSGANVLTF.

This clonotype was detected ten times or more. The chain is built from TRBV20-1 and TRBJ2-1; D ambiguous. Trimming cost V 0 bases and J 6 bases, with 9 bases left between them. The germline V gene has CDR1 DFQATT and CDR2 SNEGSKA (reference sequence). The CDR3 consists of 13 residues. The CDR3: CSARDTRLNEQFF. The CDR3 DNA sequence: TGCAGTGCTAGAGATACCAGGCTCAATGAGCAGTTCTTC.

This clonotype has more than one count but fewer than ten. V is TRBV12-3 or TRBV12-4 and J is TRBJ1-1; 7 bases align to TRBD1. J was trimmed by 5 bases and V by 4 bases; bases with no gene match: 7. The CDR3 consists of 14 residues. The CDR3 region is CASSWGQKITEAFF. The CDR3 DNA reads TGTGCCAGCAGTTGGGGACAGAAAATTACTGAAGCTTTCTTT.

This clonotype was detected a few times. The J gene is TRBJ2-1, the V gene TRBV4-2; 16 bases match TRBD2. Per the germline V gene, CDR1 is LGHNA and CDR2 is YNFKEQ. The length of the CDR3 is 20 residues. With 0 bases clipped from V and 1 base from J, the junction kept 6 bases outside the gene matches. In DNA form, the CDR3 reads TGTGCCAGCAGCCAAGATCGGGGACTAGCGGGAGGGCCATCCTACAATGAGCAGTTCTTC. Its translation: CASSQDRGLAGGPSYNEQFF.

There are a few counts of this clonotype. The J gene is TRBJ2-5, the V gene TRBV11-3; D not resolved. Per the germline V gene, CDR1 is SGHNT and CDR2 is YENEEA. V was trimmed by 2 bases and J by 4 bases, leaving 8 bases between them. The CDR3 has 13 amino acids. CDR3 residues: CASSLTVGETQYF. The DNA of the CDR3 is TGTGCCAGCAGCTTAACAGTCGGAGAGACCCAGTACTTC.

A few counts support this clonotype. The rearrangement links TRBV20-1 to TRBJ2-3; TRBD2 is a possible D gene (5 bases). V was clipped by 5 bases and J by 6 bases, with 18 bases between them. Germline loops: CDR1 DFQATT, CDR2 SNEGSKA (reference sequence). This CDR3 spans 14 amino acids. CDR3 sequence reads: CSAPAGQWEDTQYF. CDR3 DNA sequence: TGCAGTGCTCCCGCGGGCCAATGGGAGGATACGCAGTATTTT.

This clonotype was detected many times. The V call is TRBV7-9, the J call TRBJ2-3; D gene ambiguous. The CDR3 is 12 residues long. Trimming left V 4 bases short and J 6 bases short, with 8 bases between. Germline CDR1 is SEHNR and CDR2 is FQNEAQ (reference sequence). CDR3 loop: CASSWTVDTQYF. CDR3 DNA: TGTGCCAGCAGCTGGACCGTGGATACGCAGTATTTT.

This clonotype occurred many times. The chain joins TRBV29-1 to TRBJ1-1, with 7 nucleotides matching TRBD1. Looked up from germline, CDR1 is SQVTM and CDR2 is ANQGSEA. V lost 4 bases to trimming and J lost 6 bases; unmatched junction nucleotides: 8. This CDR3 spans 13 amino acids. The CDR3 loop reads CSVADRDYAEAFF. The CDR3 coding sequence is TGCAGCGTTGCCGACAGGGACTACGCTGAAGCTTTCTTT.

There are a few counts of this clonotype. The gene calls are TRBV5-1 and TRBJ2-5; no clear D gene. This CDR3 comprises 14 residues. Trimming shortened V by 3 bases and J by 5 bases, and 14 bases separated the two germline ends. CDR1 is SGHRS and CDR2 is YFSETQ in the germline V gene. The CDR3: CASSSSAVEETQYF. The CDR3 bases are TGCGCCAGCAGCTCGAGTGCGGTGGAGGAGACCCAGTACTTC.

This clonotype has more than one count but fewer than ten. DNA for the CDR3: TGTGCCAGCAGATCAGGGTCGGCCTATGGCTACACCTTC. It yields the protein CASRSGSAYGYTF. The chain combines TRBV12-3 or TRBV12-4 with TRBJ1-2; maybe TRBD1 (5 bases). Trimming shortened V by 6 bases and J by 4 bases, and 12 bases separated the two germline ends. The CDR3 is made up of 13 amino acids.

V usage is TRBV27 and J usage is TRBJ2-2, with D uncertain. This CDR3 has 15 amino acids. Germline loops: CDR1 MNHEY, CDR2 SMNVEV (reference sequence). V lost 4 bases, J lost 7 bases, and 16 bases lay in between. The CDR3 nucleotides are TGTGCCAGCAGTTATGGTTATACTTTGGACGGGGAGCTGTTTTTT. It translates to CASSYGYTLDGELFF.

This clonotype has just a few counts. The chain links TRBV12-5 to TRBJ1-5; D is unclear. Germline-derived CDR1 and CDR2 are LGHNT and FRNRAP. This CDR3 comprises 15 residues. V dropped 1 base and J dropped 3 bases, with 10 bases sitting between them. CDR3 DNA: TGTGCTAGTGGTTTGGGCTCGACACACAATCAGCCCCAGCATTTT. Translation: CASGLGSTHNQPQHF.